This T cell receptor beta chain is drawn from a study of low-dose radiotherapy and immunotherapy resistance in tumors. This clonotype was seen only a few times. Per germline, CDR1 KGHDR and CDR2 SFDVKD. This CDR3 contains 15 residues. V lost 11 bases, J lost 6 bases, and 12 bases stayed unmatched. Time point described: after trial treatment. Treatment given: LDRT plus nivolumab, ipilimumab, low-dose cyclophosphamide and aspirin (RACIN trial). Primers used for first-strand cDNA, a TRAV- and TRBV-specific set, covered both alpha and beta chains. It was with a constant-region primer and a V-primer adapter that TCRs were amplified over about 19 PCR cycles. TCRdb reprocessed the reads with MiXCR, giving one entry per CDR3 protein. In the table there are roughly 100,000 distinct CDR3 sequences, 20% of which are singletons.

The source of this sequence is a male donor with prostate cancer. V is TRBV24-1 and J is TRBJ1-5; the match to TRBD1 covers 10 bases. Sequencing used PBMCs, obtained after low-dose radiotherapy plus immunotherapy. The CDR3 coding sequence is TGTGCCAGCGCCTCTTCCGGGACAGGGGTTCAGCCCCAGCATTTT. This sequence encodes CASASSGTGVQPQHF.